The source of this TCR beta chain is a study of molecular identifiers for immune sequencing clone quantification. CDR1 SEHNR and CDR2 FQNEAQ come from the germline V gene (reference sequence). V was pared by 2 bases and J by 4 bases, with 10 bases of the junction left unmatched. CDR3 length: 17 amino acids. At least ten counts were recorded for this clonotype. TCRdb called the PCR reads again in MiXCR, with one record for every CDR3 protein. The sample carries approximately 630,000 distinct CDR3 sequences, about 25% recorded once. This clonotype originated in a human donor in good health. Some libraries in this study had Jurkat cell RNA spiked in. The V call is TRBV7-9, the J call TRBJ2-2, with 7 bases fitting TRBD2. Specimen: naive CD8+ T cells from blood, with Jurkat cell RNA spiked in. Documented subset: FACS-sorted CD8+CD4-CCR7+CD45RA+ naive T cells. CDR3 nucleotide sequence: TGTGCCAGCAGCTTATATGGAGCGGGACTTAGCACCGGGGAGCTGTTTTTT. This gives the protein CASSLYGAGLSTGELFF.